The rows below give T cell receptor beta chains drawn from one sample of a study of response to subunit inactivated influenza vaccine. TCRdb reprocessed the RT-PCR reads with MiXCR, giving one entry per CDR3 protein. The sample contains around 500,000 distinct CDR3 sequences, around 9.9% of which appear only once. The source material was PBMCs from blood, sampled roughly 46 days after vaccination. The origin of the receptors is a man aged 50 to 60 who received an inactivated influenza vaccine. CDR3s include the opening cysteine and the closing phenylalanine or tryptophan. Each record gives: J gene, CDR3 length, V gene, CDR3 protein.

>TRBJ1-1|11|TRBV27
CASKEGAEAFF
>TRBJ1-1|16|TRBV4-2
CASSQRPAAMNTEAFF
>TRBJ1-2|14|TRBV3-1
CASSQGAGNYGYTF
>TRBJ2-5|13|TRBV7-2
CASSLWGKETQYF
>TRBJ1-2|14|TRBV14
CASSQDSWNYGYTF
>TRBJ2-1|14|TRBV7-2
CASTASGAYNEQFF
>TRBJ1-6|17|TRBV28
CAARDARYSSYNSPLHF
>TRBJ2-1|16|TRBV5-1
CASSQRLAGPYNEQFF
>TRBJ2-1|14|TRBV4-3
CASSQTARDNEQFF
>TRBJ2-5|16|TRBV9
CASSVASGGLVETQYF
>TRBJ2-7|13|TRBV20-1
CSGAGDRGTEQYF
>TRBJ2-7|16|TRBV12-3/TRBV12-4
CASRGRERGYSYEQYF
>TRBJ2-1|16|TRBV20-1
CSARDPFVGSHNEQFF
>TRBJ1-1|13|TRBV20-1
CSAGPRGSREAFF
>TRBJ1-1|15|TRBV6-2/TRBV6-3
CASSYRTDYGTEAFF
>TRBJ2-4|14|TRBV28
CASRLEGAKNIQYF
>TRBJ1-2|13|TRBV24-1
CATSDFDRGPYTF
>TRBJ2-3|14|TRBV20-1
CSARDQGGHATQYF
>TRBJ2-1|16|TRBV25-1
CATIGRGGGGYNEQFF
>TRBJ2-7|16|TRBV7-8
CASSWGAGAISYEQYF
>TRBJ2-3|15|TRBV6-5
CASSYSRTSTDTQYF
>TRBJ1-5|14|TRBV16
CASSQDRGVWPQHF
>TRBJ1-1|15|TRBV18
CASSLGPTLNAEAFF
>TRBJ2-2|17|TRBV7-2
CASSLFLGGADTGELFF
>TRBJ2-5|14|TRBV24-1
CATSAPWAPQTQYF
>TRBJ2-7|15|TRBV5-1
CASSLLPGTGVEQYF
>TRBJ2-1|15|TRBV7-9
CASSVAGEPYNEQFF
>TRBJ2-3|15|TRBV5-5
CASSLELAGGYTQYF
>TRBJ2-2|16|TRBV6-2/TRBV6-3
CASKPKSGGYTGELFF
>TRBJ2-1|12|TRBV12-3/TRBV12-4
CASSLGGTKQFF
>TRBJ2-2|14|TRBV6-5
CASSYSRNTGELFF
>TRBJ2-3|17|TRBV7-8
CASRADRVPKGTDTQYF
>TRBJ1-2|14|TRBV6-5
CASSSGALLEGYTF
>TRBJ1-2|13|TRBV12-3/TRBV12-4
CASSFPDNYGYTF
>TRBJ2-1|21|TRBV28
CASRTISAGQGFRTSFDEQFF
>TRBJ2-1|15|TRBV3-1
CASSDTGGPYNEQFF
>TRBJ1-1|15|TRBV7-6
CASSLGAGGFTEAFF